The entry below describes one T cell receptor (beta chain). This clonotype was recorded many times. This clone's antigen is unknown. It has no much larger one-base neighbor in the sample; base qualities were not kept. The entry originates in a study of Graves' ophthalmopathy and Graves' hyperthyroidism (dated by TCRdb to 2016 to 2019). Study-level background: Peripheral blood was collected at initial diagnosis, prior to any treatment. To explore V-J signatures distinguishing ophthalmopathy from hyperthyroidism, a discovery set of approximately 100 patients (fewer than 45 ophthalmopathy, over 55 stable hyperthyroidism) was enrolled. In several hyperthyroidism patients, the T-cell repertoires found in thyroid tissue were compared with those found in blood. In total, some 130 blood samples were TCR-sequenced: approximately 42 ophthalmopathy, about 75 hyperthyroidism and roughly 17 hyperthyroidism-to-ophthalmopathy patients. After sampling, hyperthyroidism patients received methimazole starting at 30 mg daily, and ophthalmopathy patients received high-dose intravenous methylprednisolone. The 100 or so discovery patients were divided at random into training and test sets in a 7:3 ratio. The study used signatures of the TCR beta repertoire to tell Graves' ophthalmopathy apart from Graves' hyperthyroidism and to predict which patients would progress to ophthalmopathy. An independent validation cohort comprised under 20 hyperthyroidism patients and over 15 patients who later progressed from hyperthyroidism to ophthalmopathy.

Stable hyperthyroidism was defined as no progression to ophthalmopathy within 18 months of follow-up. Hyperthyroidism patients were newly diagnosed, with disease duration under 2 months, and aged 18 to 65 years. Anyone with other autoimmune diseases, uncontrolled infections, pregnancy or lactation was excluded from the study. Diagnosis relied on clinical symptoms, serum thyroxine, TRAb, thyroid ultrasound and orbital computed tomography. Ficoll-Paque density gradient centrifugation was used to isolate PBMCs from approximately 10 ml of fresh peripheral blood. Total RNA was extracted using Trizol reagent, and RNA quality was checked on an Agilent 2100 Bioanalyzer. The study at large found these results: No statistical method was used to predetermine the sample size, and group allocation was not hidden from the investigators. In validation, the model predicted ophthalmopathy progression with about 64% sensitivity and about 77% specificity; some 13 predicted patients were CT-confirmed with GO in a median of approximately 6.2 months. The 13-signature model separated ophthalmopathy from stable hyperthyroidism with roughly 90% sensitivity and roughly 84% specificity in cross-validation, and 80%/75% in the test set. Most expanded thyroid clonotypes with a frequency above 0.001 also appeared in blood, which suggests that blood repertoires may reflect the immune response in the thyroid.

For repertoire sequencing, the TCR beta CDR3 regions were amplified from RNA transcripts. HTBI primers and the Qiagen OneStep RT-PCR kit were used in a first-round RT-PCR, which was followed by a second-round multiplex PCR, size selection and purification. Libraries were sequenced paired-end with 100 bp reads on an Illumina HiSeq2000. As for the original processing: Reads were processed with SOAPnuke, discarding reads with adapters, uncalled bases, mean Phred below 15, or no exact constant-primer or identifier match. COPE v1.2.5 was used to merge high-quality paired reads. Clonotypes were defined as unique nucleotide sequences and were aligned to IMGT TRB V, D and J references using MiTCR v1.1. The analysis was limited to V-J combinations with a frequency above 0.0001, which together covered 99% to 99.2% of the repertoires. For each V-J combination, a TCR clonal expansion and chaos score was defined as F50 clonal expansion divided by the chaos observed in the TCRdist matrix. Welch's t-statistics and random forest were used to reduce the features to 10 to 15 V-J combinations, which were then used as input to a naive Bayes classifier. Thyroid-blood repertoire similarity was quantified with the Morisita-Horn index. Using fastp at Q25 and MiXCR, TCRdb reprocessed the public reads and kept productive beta chains. Entries are consolidated by CDR3 protein sequence, retaining the most common genes and DNA. The V and J calls reflect TCRdb's pipeline rather than the authors' work. For this sample the table gives about 620,000 distinct CDR3 sequences, of which over 20% were detected only once. Jointly, the top ten make up around 7% of the sample.

CDR1 is given as SNHLY and CDR2 as FYNNEI, both from the germline V gene. Inclusive of the bounding cysteine and phenylalanine, the CDR3 is 15 residues long. CDR3 DNA is the only sequence kept; it has 45 bases, read in frame from the first base. Trimming takes 7 bases off V and 2 bases off J; junction bases not matched to a gene: 2. The source is a woman younger than 30 with stable Graves' hyperthyroidism. Some clones in this sample may be carry-over from other donors' samples. Donor details come from another sample of the same person, matched by shared clones. The sequence is built from TRBV2 and TRBJ2-4, with TRBD2 matching 13 junction bases. Sequencing used peripheral blood. The bases read TGTGCCAGCACGGGACTAGCGGGAACCAAAAACATTCAGTACTTC. It encodes CASTGLAGTKNIQYF.